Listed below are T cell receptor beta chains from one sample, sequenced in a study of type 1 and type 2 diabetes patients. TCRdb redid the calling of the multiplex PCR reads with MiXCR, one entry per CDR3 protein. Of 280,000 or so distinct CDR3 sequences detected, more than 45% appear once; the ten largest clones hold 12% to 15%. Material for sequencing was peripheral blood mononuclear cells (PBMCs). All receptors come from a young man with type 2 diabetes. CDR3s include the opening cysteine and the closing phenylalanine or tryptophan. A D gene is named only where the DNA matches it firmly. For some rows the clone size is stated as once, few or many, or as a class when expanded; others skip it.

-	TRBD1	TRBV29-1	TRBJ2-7	CSVSPGQGSREQYF	TGCAGCGTTTCACCTGGACAGGGATCGAGGGAGCAGTACTTC
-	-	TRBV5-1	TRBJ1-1	CASSLERRDEAFF	TGCGCCAGCAGCTTAGAACGGCGAGATGAAGCTTTCTTT
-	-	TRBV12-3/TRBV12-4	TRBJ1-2	CASSLTVRGYTF	TGTGCCAGCAGTTTAACGGTCCGTGGCTACACCTTC
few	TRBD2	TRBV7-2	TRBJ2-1	CASSLMAGEGINEQFF	TGTGCCAGCAGCTTAATGGCGGGAGAAGGGATCAATGAGCAGTTCTTC
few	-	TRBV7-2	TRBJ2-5	CASSLVRVETQYF	TGTGCCAGCAGCTTAGTGCGGGTGGAGACCCAGTACTTC
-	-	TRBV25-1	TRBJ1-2	CASSEGQAYGYTF	TGTGCCAGCAGTGAGGGGCAGGCCTATGGCTACACCTTC
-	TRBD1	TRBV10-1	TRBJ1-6	CASWGQGIYNSPLHF	TGCGCCAGCTGGGGACAGGGAATATATAATTCACCCCTCCACTTT
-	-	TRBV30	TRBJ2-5	CAWSGQGGWKTQYF	TGTGCCTGGAGTGGACAGGGAGGTTGGAAGACCCAGTACTTC
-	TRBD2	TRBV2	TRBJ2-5	CASRPLAGGPGTQYF	TGTGCCAGCAGACCTCTAGCGGGGGGGCCCGGGACCCAGTACTTC
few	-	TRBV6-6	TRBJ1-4	CASSYVAATNEKLFF	TGTGCCAGCAGTTATGTCGCCGCAACTAATGAAAAACTGTTTTTT
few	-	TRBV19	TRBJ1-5	CASSIPGFQPQHF	TGTGCCAGTAGTATCCCGGGTTTTCAGCCCCAGCATTTT
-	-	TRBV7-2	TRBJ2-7	CASSLEGRGRQYF	TGTGCCAGCAGCTTAGAAGGCAGGGGTCGGCAGTACTTC
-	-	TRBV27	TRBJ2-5	CASSLIPQETQYF	TGTGCCAGCAGTTTAATCCCCCAAGAGACCCAGTACTTC
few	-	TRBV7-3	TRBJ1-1	CASSKEGRGTEAFF	TGTGCCAGCAGCAAAGAAGGGAGGGGGACTGAAGCTTTCTTT
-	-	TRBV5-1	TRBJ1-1	CASTPGPSNTEAFF	TGCGCCAGCACTCCGGGACCTTCGAACACTGAAGCTTTCTTT
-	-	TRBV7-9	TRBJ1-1	CASSPGQFEAFF	TGTGCCAGCAGCCCCGGACAGTTTGAAGCTTTCTTT
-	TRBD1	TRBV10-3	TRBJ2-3	CAISENGAGGDTQYF	TGTGCCATCAGTGAAAACGGCGCAGGGGGAGATACGCAGTATTTT
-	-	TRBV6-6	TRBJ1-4	CASSYKRRTNEKLFF	TGTGCCAGCAGTTATAAAAGGAGAACAAATGAAAAACTGTTTTTT
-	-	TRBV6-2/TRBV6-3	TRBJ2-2	CASSYGRGTNTGELFF	TGTGCCAGCAGTTACGGTCGCGGGACGAACACCGGGGAGCTGTTTTTT
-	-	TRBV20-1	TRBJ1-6	CSANLGGAEDSPLHF	TGCAGTGCTAACCTGGGAGGGGCTGAAGACTCACCCCTCCACTTT